A single sample is the source of the 30 T cell receptor beta chains below, sequenced in a study of metastatic and nonmetastatic thyroid tumors. Patients underwent thyroid surgery, and none had received any treatment before it. With MiXCR, TCRdb called clones anew from the PCR reads. The data contain 25,000 to 35,000 clones, about 32% of them seen just once; the ten biggest clones take up around 32%. Material for sequencing was blood. These receptors originate from a female donor with papillary thyroid cancer or a benign thyroid nodule (not recorded which). Some clones in this sample may be carry-over from other donors' samples.

In its sample, this clone is medium-sized (0.01 to 0.1%). The chain uses TRBV6-1 and TRBJ1-6; no clear D gene. This CDR3 contains 16 residues. The V end was cut by 7 bases, the J end by 3 bases, with 16 bases between. Germline V lookup: CDR1 MNHNS, CDR2 SASEGT. CDR3 nucleotide sequence: TGTGCCAGCACCCACACCCGGGGTAGCTATAATTCACCCCTCCACTTT. Translated, it gives CASTHTRGSYNSPLHF.

This clone came up many times. The rearrangement uses TRBV9 and TRBJ1-5, with no clear D. Trimming pared 5 bases from V and 3 bases from J, leaving 12 bases between. The CDR3 is 14 amino acids. Germline-derived CDR1 and CDR2 are SGDLS and YYNGEE. The CDR3 DNA reads TGTGCCAGCAGTGTGGGAATGGACAATCAGCCCCAGCATTTT. As protein: CASSVGMDNQPQHF.

The chain carries TRBV27 and TRBJ2-7; maybe TRBD2 (5 bases). This CDR3 region has 15 residues. V was trimmed by 5 bases and J by 4 bases, leaving 18 bases between them. The germline V gene has CDR1 MNHEY and CDR2 SMNVEV (reference sequence). The CDR3 loop reads CASSQLVGESYEQYF. The CDR3 nucleotides read TGTGCCAGCAGTCAACTAGTGGGAGAGTCTTACGAGCAGTACTTC.

This clone was observed a few times. This chain's CDR3 is CATSRGTGGLYEQYF. The CDR3, as DNA: TGTGCCACCAGCAGAGGGACAGGGGGCCTCTACGAGCAGTACTTC. The chain is built from TRBV15 and TRBJ2-7; 11 nucleotides line up with TRBD1. V trimming: 1 base; J trimming: 3 bases; junction bases outside the gene matches: 2. The V gene's germline CDR1 is LNHNV and CDR2 YYDKDF (reference sequence). This CDR3 is built from 15 residues.

This clone was observed at least ten times. The chain uses TRBV2 and TRBJ1-1; TRBD1 might be the D (6 bases). The ends were cut back, 0 bases at V and 7 bases at J, with 12 bases in the middle. There are 14 residues in the CDR3. From germline, CDR1 is SNHLY and CDR2 FYNNEI. The CDR3 region has the DNA TGTGCCAGCAGTGAAGCGAGGGGCAGGGGTGAAGCTTTCTTT. Residues: CASSEARGRGEAFF.

This clone was seen a handful of times. Mismatch with germline at one junction end may stem from a read error. The CDR3 region has the DNA TGTGCAAGCAGCGACACAGATACGCAGTATTTT. It codes for CASSDTDTQYF. V gene TRBV6-2 or TRBV6-3 combines with J gene TRBJ2-3; D is unclear. From germline, CDR1 is MNHEY and CDR2 SVGEGT. This CDR3 has 11 amino acids.

There are many counts of this clone. This rearrangement joins TRBV29-1 to TRBJ2-1, with D unclear. There are 15 residues in the CDR3. Germline V gene lookup returns CDR1 SQVTM and CDR2 ANQGSEA. Trimming removed 3 bases at V and 0 bases at J, with 12 bases between. Here the CDR3 reads CSVEVDASSYNEQFF. The CDR3 region has the DNA TGCAGCGTTGAGGTAGACGCGAGCTCCTACAATGAGCAGTTCTTC.

The chain employs TRBV11-3 and TRBJ1-2, with TRBD1 as a possible D gene (5 bases). Per the germline V gene, CDR1 is SGHNT and CDR2 is YENEEA. Trimming left V 4 bases short and J 4 bases short, with 16 bases between. The CDR3 runs to 15 residues. CDR3 sequence: CASSSIQGNVYGYTF. CDR3 coding DNA: TGTGCCAGCAGCTCCATCCAGGGCAACGTCTATGGCTACACCTTC.

V and J are TRBV20-1 and TRBJ2-7; D possibly uses TRBD1 or TRBD2 (5 bases each). The CDR3 length is 11 residues. The ends were cut back, 6 bases at V and 6 bases at J, with 12 bases in the middle. The germline V gene encodes CDR1 DFQATT and CDR2 SNEGSKA (reference sequence). CDR3 sequence: CSASSGGEQYV. Here the CDR3 DNA reads TGCAGTGCCAGCTCTGGGGGCGAGCAGTACGTC.

This clone appeared a few times. The chain combines TRBV6-5 with TRBJ1-3, with 7 bases fitting TRBD1. Germline trimming cut 3 bases from V and 4 bases from J; bases unmatched to any gene: 9. The germline gives CDR1 MNHEY, CDR2 SVGAGI. The CDR3 totals 16 residues. CDR3 amino acids: CASSYSLQGVGNTIYF. CDR3 nucleotides: TGTGCCAGCAGTTATTCCCTCCAGGGGGTGGGAAACACCATATATTTT.

This clone showed up many times. In nucleotides, the CDR3 is TGTGCCATCAGCGGACGGGGTGAAGCTTTCTTT. Its translation is CAISGRGEAFF. The V gene is TRBV10-3, the J gene TRBJ1-1; D is unclear. Germline-derived CDR1 and CDR2 are ENHRY and SYGVKD. The V end was cut by 6 bases, the J end by 7 bases, with 9 bases between. The CDR3 consists of 11 residues.

The sample holds many counts of this clone. V is TRBV28 and J is TRBJ1-1; the D is unclear. Germline V gene lookup returns CDR1 MDHEN and CDR2 SYDVKM. The CDR3 has 16 residues. The V gene lost 5 bases and the J gene lost 2 bases, with 18 bases spanning the gap. CDR3 sequence (DNA): TGTGCCAGCAGTCTTAATGACCTCCTAGTAAACACTGAAGCTTTCTTT. Its protein product is CASSLNDLLVNTEAFF.

This clone came up many times. The chain joins TRBV6-4 to TRBJ2-6; D not certain. V shed 3 bases and J shed 4 bases, with 7 bases lying between them. Germline CDR1 is MRHNA and CDR2 is SNTAGT. The CDR3 is 14 amino acids. The CDR3: CASSEIKGANVLTF. The CDR3 nucleotides are TGTGCCAGCAGTGAAATAAAAGGGGCCAACGTCCTGACTTTC.

CDR3 in amino acids: CASSYRGDPEAFF. In DNA, the CDR3 is TGTGCCAGCAGCTATAGGGGCGATCCTGAAGCTTTCTTT. This sequence joins TRBV11-2 and TRBJ1-1, with TRBD1 as a possible D gene (5 bases). Trimming stripped 4 bases from V and 6 bases from J, with 12 bases between. The germline V gene encodes CDR1 SGHAT and CDR2 FQNNGV. This CDR3 comprises 13 residues.

The CDR3 DNA follows: TGTGCCAGTAGTACAAGCGGGGGAACCTACGAGCAGTACTTC. Encoded protein: CASSTSGGTYEQYF. This rearrangement joins TRBV6-2 or TRBV6-3 to TRBJ2-7; 8 bases map to TRBD2. Germline V gene lookup returns CDR1 MNHEY and CDR2 SVGEGT. CDR3 length: 14 residues. V trimming: 9 bases; J trimming: 2 bases; junction bases outside the gene matches: 9.

This clone was observed at least ten times. The chain couples TRBV2 to TRBJ1-1, with D possibly TRBD1 on 6 matching bases. With 9 bases removed from V and 6 bases from J, the gap between germline ends came to 14 bases. Germline assignment: CDR1 SNHLY and CDR2 FYNNEI. There are 12 residues in the CDR3. CDR3 nucleotides: TGTGCCAGTAAGGACAGCCCTGCTGAAGCTTTCTTT. Its protein is CASKDSPAEAFF.

In this sample, this clone is medium-sized. The chain uses TRBV28 and TRBJ1-5, with 7 bases matching TRBD1. Germline CDR1 is MDHEN and CDR2 is SYDVKM. There are 14 residues in the CDR3. The V and J ends lost 7 bases and 4 bases, in that order; junction bases with no gene match: 7. The CDR3 DNA sequence: TGTGCCAGCAAAACAGGGGATCTTAATCAGCCCCAGCATTTT. This sequence encodes CASKTGDLNQPQHF.

This chain links TRBV6-1 with TRBJ2-7; the D is unclear. V lost 10 bases and J lost 3, with 7 bases in between. This CDR3 is built from 10 residues. Germline CDR1 and CDR2: MNHNS and SASEGT. The DNA of the CDR3 is TGTGCCACCCTATACTACGAGCAGTACTTC. It translates to CATLYYEQYF.

This chain uses TRBV14 with TRBJ1-2, with D hard to call. The V end was cut by 4 bases, the J end by 5 bases, with 8 bases between. Per germline, CDR1 SGHDN and CDR2 FVKESK. The CDR3 totals 12 residues. The CDR3 sequence is CASSPGSYGYTF. CDR3 nucleotides: TGTGCCAGCAGCCCCGGCAGTTATGGCTACACCTTC.

The chain carries TRBV19 and TRBJ1-4; TRBD1 matches 12 bases. The CDR3 length is 17 residues. Germline CDR1 reads LNHDA; CDR2 reads SQIVND (reference sequence). V dropped 6 bases and J dropped 6; count of bases not matched to a gene: 11. The CDR3 reads CASRTSGQGAEDEKLFF. CDR3 DNA sequence: TGTGCCAGTAGGACTTCGGGACAGGGGGCGGAGGATGAAAAACTGTTTTTT.

This clone was seen ten or more times. The rearrangement uses TRBV28 and TRBJ1-2; the D is unclear. The CDR3 spans 13 residues. Deletions cut 6 bases from V and 3 bases from J, with 11 bases between. Looked up from germline, CDR1 is MDHEN and CDR2 is SYDVKM. DNA of the CDR3: TGTGCCAGCAGCTCAACGATAGACTATGGCTACACCTTC. This codes for CASSSTIDYGYTF.

This clone was observed a handful of times. The rearrangement uses TRBV6-1 and TRBJ2-7; TRBD1 matches at 8 bases. There are 14 residues in the CDR3. CDR1 is MNHNS and CDR2 is SASEGT in the germline V gene. V dropped 5 bases and J dropped 6; count of bases not matched to a gene: 9. For the CDR3, the DNA is TGTGCCAGCAGTCCTTGGACAGGGCTGTCCGAGCAGTACTTC. Its translation: CASSPWTGLSEQYF.

Details on this clone: At one of its ends the junction is not consistent with the germline gene, which may arise from a read error. V and J are TRBV18 and TRBJ2-3; unclear D gene. Germline CDR1 KGHSH, CDR2 LQKENI. CDR3 length: 14 amino acids. The chain's CDR3 is CACSLQPSTDWQYF. CDR3 sequence (DNA): TGTGCCTGCTCACTACAGCCGAGCACAGATTGGCAGTATTTT.

J is TRBJ2-7 and V is TRBV28; D might be TRBD1 or TRBD2, each matching 6 bases. With 3 bases removed from V and 13 bases from J, the gap between germline ends came to 22 bases. Germline CDR1 reads MDHEN; CDR2 reads SYDVKM. This CDR3 has 14 residues. For the CDR3, the DNA is TGTGCCAGCAGTTTGGAGGGACATAACTACGTGCACTACTTC. Protein: CASSLEGHNYVHYF. The full variable domain, with the rest looked up from reference TRBV28 and TRBJ2-7, is DVKVTQSSRYLVKRTGEKVFLECVQDMDHENMFWYRQDPGLGLRLIYFSYDVKMKEKGDIPEGYSVSREKKERFSLILESASTNQTSMYLCASSLEGHNYVHYFGPGTRLTVT.

The chain uses TRBV30 and TRBJ1-3; no clear D. CDR1 and CDR2 (germline): GTSNPN, SVGIG (reference sequence). V was cut by 5 bases and J by 3 bases, with 11 bases left in between. The CDR3 is made up of 13 amino acids. The CDR3: CAWERLNGNTIYF. For the CDR3, the DNA is TGTGCCTGGGAGAGACTAAATGGAAACACCATATATTTT.

This clone was counted ten times or more. The rearrangement links TRBV5-8 to TRBJ2-1; the D is unclear. Per the germline V gene, CDR1 is SGHTS and CDR2 is YDEGEE. This CDR3 region has 11 residues. V lost 4 bases to trimming and J lost 4 bases, with 3 bases between them. CDR3 loop: CASSVYNEQFF. Here the CDR3 DNA reads TGTGCCAGCAGCGTGTACAATGAGCAGTTCTTC.

V usage is TRBV4-3 and J usage is TRBJ2-1; TRBD1 or TRBD2 may be the D gene (6 bases each). With 2 bases removed from V and 2 bases from J, the gap between germline ends came to 13 bases. This CDR3 spans 16 amino acids. CDR1 is LGHNA, CDR2 YSLEER, per germline. The CDR3 reads CASSQRGAGTYNEQFF. The CDR3 DNA sequence: TGCGCCAGCAGCCAAAGGGGGGCGGGGACCTACAATGAGCAGTTCTTC.

This clone showed up many times. The rearrangement uses TRBV6-2 or TRBV6-3 and TRBJ1-5; D unclear. CDR3 size: 13 residues. Germline assignment: CDR1 MNHEY and CDR2 SVGEGT. Trimming cost V 6 bases and J 4 bases, with 10 bases left between them. The CDR3 DNA follows: TGTGCCAGCAGAACGACGGTAAATCAGCCCCAGCATTTT. This sequence encodes CASRTTVNQPQHF.

This clone was seen repeatedly, ten times or more. V usage is TRBV3-1 and J usage is TRBJ2-5; 7 positions agree with TRBD2. This CDR3 is built from 16 residues. The germline V gene has CDR1 LGHDT and CDR2 YNNKEL (reference sequence). With V trimmed by 0 bases and J by 6 bases, 10 bases remained unmatched. The CDR3 bases are TGTGCCAGCAGCCAAGATGCAGGCGGGAGCGGTAAGACCCAGTACTTC. This translates into CASSQDAGGSGKTQYF.

For this clone: Without the conserved terminal phenylalanine or tryptophan, this CDR3 likely stems from a read error. J is TRBJ2-3 and V is TRBV6-2 or TRBV6-3; D tentatively reads TRBD1 or TRBD2 (6 bases each). The CDR3 loop spans 18 amino acids. Germline CDR1 is MNHEY and CDR2 is SVGEGT. CDR3 nucleotide sequence: TGTGCCAGCAGATACTCTTTTCTAGGGGGAGGTCGCACAGATACGCAGTATGTT. It specifies CASRYSFLGGGRTDTQYV.